Sequencing of this T cell receptor beta chain was carried out in a study of cytomegalovirus exposure and HLA in healthy donors. Overall study results and limits: In a later analysis, across HLA loci, associated TCR counts were highest for DRB1, lowest for HLA-C.

Worth noting for this clone: No antigen is known for it.

Germline V gene sequence: CDR1 PRHDT, CDR2 FYEKMQ (reference sequence). Trimming removed 3 bases from V and 3 bases from J; junction bases left unmatched: 9. The CDR3 covers 17 residues. In the PCR, 60 Vbeta and 13 Jbeta primers were used. Profiled with immunoSEQ multiplex PCR; TCRdb holds only in-frame clones, not every one. This sample carries 150,000 or so clones, approximately 82% of them seen once, and the ten largest clones take approximately 10%. All donors participated as healthy donors of bone marrow. This clonotype was sampled from a man aged 18 to 35 in good health and CMV-seropositive. The chain uses TRBV13 and TRBJ2-7; 12 nucleotides line up with TRBD2. The sequencing input was PBMCs. CDR3 loop: CASSFRTSGIKVYEQYF. The CDR3, as DNA: TGTGCCAGCAGCTTCCGGACTAGCGGGATTAAAGTCTACGAGCAGTACTTC.